The T cell receptor beta chain described here comes from a study of regulatory T cells in long-lasting Graves disease (dated by TCRdb to the early 2020s). In terms of the full investigation: Newly diagnosed Graves' disease patients had taken antithyroid drugs for less than 3 months. TCR sequencing covered around 13 persistent and approximately 20 newly diagnosed Graves' disease patients, about 35 samples in total. Patients with persistent Graves' disease were compared with patients with newly diagnosed Graves' disease using TCR sequencing and RNA sequencing of peripheral blood. The study was conducted in China and was registered as a clinical trial.

Including the terminal cysteine and phenylalanine, the CDR3 comprises 18 residues. Only CDR3 DNA is held: 54 bases, read in frame from base 1. V is reduced by 0 bases and J by 0 bases, leaving a spacing of 17 bases between them. Taken from the germline V gene (reference sequence), the CDR1 and CDR2 loops are LNHNV and YYDKDF. Library preparation used multiplex PCR. The run used an Illumina HiSeq 4000. CDR3 regions were amplified by Arm-PCR with iRepertoire HTBI primers to construct TCR beta libraries. PCR products were gel purified before sequencing. The original pipeline was this. Gene usage analysis of CDR3 amino acid clonotypes relied on the roughly 64 TRBV and 13 to 15 TRBJ segments identified across samples. Filtered high-quality paired reads were merged into contigs using COPE and FqMerger. BLAST was used to align contigs to the IMGT TRBV, TRBD and TRBJ reference genes, and CDR3 was defined following IMGT. Highly expanded clones were defined as clonotypes with a frequency above 0.1%. Repertoire diversity was measured by Shannon entropy, and V-J evenness by the Gini coefficient. Clonotypes shared by more than one individual were considered public. TCRdb took the public reads, trimmed them with fastp at Q25, ran MiXCR for clone calling and kept in-frame beta chains. Entries that share a CDR3 protein sequence are merged under the most common genes and DNA. TCRdb, not the authors, supplied the V and J calls. The sample table lists about 560,000 distinct CDR3 sequences, about 16% of them with a count of one. 12% of the sample is taken by the ten largest.

The sample's time point label, in plain terms: newly diagnosed GD, antithyroid drugs for less than 3 months. For both TCR sequencing and RNA sequencing, RNA was extracted from PBMCs in TRIzol. Graves' disease was diagnosed according to American Thyroid Association guidelines. Patients for the study were recruited at an endocrinology department in Xi'an, China. Each patient gave about 10 milliliters of peripheral blood, collected in an EDTA anticoagulant tube. PBMCs were isolated by Ficoll Paque Plus density gradient separation without further T cell sorting. An Agilent 2100 Bioanalyzer and agarose gel were used to check RNA quality, and a NanoDrop 2000 was used to measure RNA concentration. Broader findings and caveats from the paper: Lower TCR Shannon entropy and fewer highly expanded clones were observed in persistent Graves' disease patients than in newly diagnosed patients, which suggested clonal expansion. The study examined only peripheral blood because the primary lesion, thyroid tissue, could not be accessed. A larger number of public clonotypes was shared among persistent patients (2,741) than among newly diagnosed patients (approximately 1,000). As a limitation, the authors acknowledged that the small sample size may reduce accuracy. TRBV28, TRBJ1-2 and TRBJ2-5 were preferentially used in persistent disease, while TRBV20-1 and TRBJ2-1 were favored in newly diagnosed disease. Sequencing and analysis were restricted to the TCR beta chain.

This clonotype was seen only a few times. What this receptor recognizes is not known. The input lacks base qualities; no much larger clone sits a single base away. The same data also contributed to another study, on T cells in Graves' hyperthyroidism and ophthalmopathy. As noted in the second study: Stable Graves' hyperthyroidism was defined as the absence of progression to ophthalmopathy over 18 months of follow-up. Hyperthyroidism patients were newly diagnosed, had a disease duration of under 2 months, and were aged 18 to 65 years. Patients with uncontrolled infections, other autoimmune diseases, pregnancy or lactation were excluded. Diagnoses relied on clinical symptoms, serum thyroxine and TRAb, thyroid ultrasound and orbital computed tomography. A first-round RT-PCR of the TCR CDR3 used the HTBI primer set with the Qiagen OneStep RT-PCR kit. Most expanded thyroid clonotypes (frequency above 0.001) were also detected in blood, suggesting blood repertoires may reflect thyroid immune responses. Ophthalmopathy was separated from stable hyperthyroidism by a 13 V-J signature model, with 85% to 90% sensitivity and about 84% specificity obtained in cross-validation and 80%/75% obtained in testing. During validation, the model predicted progression to ophthalmopathy a median of about 6.5 months ahead of onset, with around 65% sensitivity and under 85% specificity. A discovery cohort of around 98 patients, 43 with Graves' ophthalmopathy and over 55 with stable Graves' hyperthyroidism, was used to find distinguishing TCR V-J signatures. Whether ophthalmopathy could be predicted prospectively was tested in an independent validation cohort made up of 18 hyperthyroidism patients plus 17 patients who later progressed to ophthalmopathy. The 95 to 100 discovery patients were randomly divided into training and test sets at a 7:3 ratio. Thyroid tissue and blood T-cell repertoires from about six Graves' hyperthyroidism patients were also compared in the study. After blood sampling, hyperthyroidism patients were treated with methimazole at a starting dose of 30 mg daily, and ophthalmopathy patients were treated with high-dose intravenous methylprednisolone. Libraries were constructed in a second round of multiplex PCR, after which size selection and purification were performed. Paired-end sequencing of the libraries was performed with 100 bp reads on an Illumina HiSeq2000. SOAPnuke was used to process the raw data, with reads discarded if the reads contained adapters or uncalled bases, had a mean Phred below 15, or lacked an exact constant-primer or identifier match. High-quality paired reads were merged using COPE v1.2.5, and each unique nucleotide sequence was defined as a clonotype. MiTCR v1.1 was used to align clonotypes to the IMGT TRBV, TRBD and TRBJ reference segments. The analysis included only V-J combinations with a frequency above 0.0001, which together covered over 98% of the repertoires. A TCS score was defined as the ratio of F50 (clonal expansion) to E x V (chaos), with BLOSUM62-based TCRdist applied between CDR3 peptides within each V-J. Welch's t-statistics and random forest reduced roughly 540 V-J features to some 14, which were used in a naive Bayes classifier (R e1071). No statistical method was used to set the sample size in advance, and investigators knew the group allocation. The paper reports TCR Vbeta CDR3 sequencing of roughly 140 peripheral blood samples: 43 ophthalmopathy, fewer than 85 hyperthyroidism and approximately 17 progressor patients.

The rearrangement joined TRBV15 to TRBJ1-1; no confident D gene assignment can be made. The sample was peripheral blood mononuclear cells (PBMCs), taken at new diagnosis, from a patient treated with antithyroid drugs. The sequence came from a man aged 18-30 years with Graves disease. Donor details come from another sample of the same person, matched by shared clones. CDR3 loop: CATSRDLSARYMNTEAFF. The sequenced DNA: TGTGCCACCAGCAGAGATCTGAGTGCCCGATACATGAACACTGAAGCTTTCTTT.